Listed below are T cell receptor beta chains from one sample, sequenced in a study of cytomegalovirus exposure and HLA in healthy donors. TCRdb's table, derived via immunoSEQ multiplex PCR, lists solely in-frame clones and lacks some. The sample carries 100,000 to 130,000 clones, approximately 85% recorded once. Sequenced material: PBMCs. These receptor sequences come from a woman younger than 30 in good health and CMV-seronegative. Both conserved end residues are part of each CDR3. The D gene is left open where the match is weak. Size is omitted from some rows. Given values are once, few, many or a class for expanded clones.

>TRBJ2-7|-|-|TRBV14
CASSQVTPLIHF
TGTGCCAGCAGCCAAGTGACTCCACTTATCCACTTC
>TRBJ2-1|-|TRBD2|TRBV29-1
CSVSSGSSYNEQFF
TGCAGCGTTTCTAGCGGAAGCTCCTACAATGAGCAGTTCTTC
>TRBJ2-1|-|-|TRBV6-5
CASSPVGGVENEQFF
TGTGCCAGCAGCCCGGTCGGGGGAGTGGAGAATGAGCAGTTCTTC
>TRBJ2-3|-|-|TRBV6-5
CASSYLRVASTDTQYF
TGTGCCAGCAGTTACCTCCGGGTTGCTTCCACAGATACGCAGTATTTT
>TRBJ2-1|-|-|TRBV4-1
CASSQDNLERVF
TGCGCCAGCAGCCAAGATAACCTGGAGAGGGTCTTC
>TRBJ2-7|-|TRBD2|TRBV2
CASWWSGGNSYEQYF
TGTGCCAGCTGGTGGAGCGGGGGGAACTCCTACGAGCAGTACTTC
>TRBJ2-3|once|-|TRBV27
CASSFYSIDTDTQYF
TGTGCCAGCAGTTTTTACTCGATTGACACAGATACGCAGTATTTT
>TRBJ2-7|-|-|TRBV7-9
CASNPEGEPGEQYF
TGTGCCAGCAACCCTGAGGGCGAACCTGGCGAGCAGTACTTC
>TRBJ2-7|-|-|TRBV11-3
CASSLGAREGEQYF
TGTGCCAGCAGCTTAGGTGCCAGAGAGGGAGAGCAGTACTTC
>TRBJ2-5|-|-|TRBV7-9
CASSLMGPAGNQETQYF
TGTGCCAGCAGCTTAATGGGGCCCGCGGGGAACCAAGAGACCCAGTACTTC
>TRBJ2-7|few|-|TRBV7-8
CASSQGTYEQYF
TGTGCCAGCAGCCAGGGGACATACGAGCAGTACTTC
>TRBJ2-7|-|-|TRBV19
CASSISSSYEQYF
TGTGCCAGTAGTATATCCAGTTCCTACGAGCAGTACTTC
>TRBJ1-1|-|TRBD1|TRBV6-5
CASSYGQGAGGAFF
TGTGCCAGCAGTTACGGACAGGGGGCGGGCGGAGCTTTCTTT
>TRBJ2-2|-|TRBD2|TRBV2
CASSGRGGLGTGELFF
TGTGCCAGCAGTGGGCGGGGGGGCCTCGGCACCGGGGAGCTGTTTTTT
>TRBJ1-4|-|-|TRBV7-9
CASSLRSGGANEKLFF
TGTGCCAGCAGCTTAAGGTCGGGAGGGGCTAATGAAAAACTGTTTTTT
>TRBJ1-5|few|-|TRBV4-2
CASSQLLNQPQHF
TGTGCCAGCAGTCAACTGTTGAATCAGCCCCAGCATTTT
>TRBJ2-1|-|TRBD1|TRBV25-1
CASSPLGQGWGGNEQFF
TGTGCCAGCAGCCCCCTCGGACAGGGGTGGGGCGGTAATGAGCAGTTCTTC
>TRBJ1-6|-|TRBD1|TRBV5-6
CASSLYGTGGDSPLHF
TGTGCCAGCAGCTTGTATGGGACAGGGGGGGATTCACCCCTCCACTTT
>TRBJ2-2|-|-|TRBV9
CASSVDRINTGELFF
TGTGCCAGCAGCGTAGACAGGATTAACACCGGGGAGCTGTTTTTT
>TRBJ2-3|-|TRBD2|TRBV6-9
CASSYRLAGGPTDTQYF
TGTGCCAGCAGTTACCGGCTAGCGGGGGGTCCCACAGATACGCAGTATTTT
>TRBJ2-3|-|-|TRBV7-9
CASSLARADTQYF
TGTGCCAGCAGCTTAGCGCGGGCAGATACGCAGTATTTT
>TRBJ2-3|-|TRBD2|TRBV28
CASRKGGGGGRDTQYF
TGTGCCAGCAGAAAAGGGGGCGGGGGGGGCAGAGATACGCAGTATTTT
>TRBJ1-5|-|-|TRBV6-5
CASRTAGANQPQHF
TGTGCCAGCAGGACCGCTGGGGCAAATCAGCCCCAGCATTTT
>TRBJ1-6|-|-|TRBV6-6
CASSYMSDNSPLHF
TGTGCCAGCAGTTACATGTCAGATAATTCACCCCTCCACTTT
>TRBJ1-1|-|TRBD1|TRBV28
CASSRQGENTEAFF
TGTGCCAGCAGTCGACAGGGGGAGAACACTGAAGCTTTCTTT
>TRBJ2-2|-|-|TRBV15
CATSRGHGNTGELFF
TGTGCCACCAGCAGGGGACACGGGAACACCGGGGAGCTGTTTTTT
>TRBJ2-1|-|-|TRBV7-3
CASSFSGNEQFF
TGTGCCAGCAGCTTTTCAGGGAATGAGCAGTTCTTC
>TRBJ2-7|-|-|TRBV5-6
CASSQGWMYEQYF
TGTGCCAGCAGTCAGGGGTGGATGTACGAGCAGTACTTC
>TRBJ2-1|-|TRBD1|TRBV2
CASSADRGRQFF
TGTGCCAGCAGTGCGGACAGGGGACGGCAGTTCTTC
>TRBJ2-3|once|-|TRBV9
CASSVELRQSTDTQYF
TGTGCCAGCAGCGTAGAGCTAAGACAAAGCACAGATACGCAGTATTTT
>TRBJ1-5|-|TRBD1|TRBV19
CASRTDRVNQPQHF
TGTGCCAGTAGGACCGACAGGGTCAATCAGCCCCAGCATTTT
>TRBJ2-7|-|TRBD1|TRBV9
CASSVAPGQGTREQYF
TGTGCCAGCAGCGTAGCTCCGGGACAGGGGACTCGCGAGCAGTACTTC
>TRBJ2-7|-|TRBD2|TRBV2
CASSLAGGEQYF
TGTGCCAGCAGTTTAGCGGGGGGCGAGCAGTACTTC
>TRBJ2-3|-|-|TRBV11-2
CASSLDDGTDTQYF
TGTGCCAGCAGCTTAGACGACGGGACAGATACGCAGTATTTT
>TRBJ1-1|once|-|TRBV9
CASRGGGETEAFF
TGTGCCAGCAGGGGTGGGGGCGAAACTGAAGCTTTCTTT
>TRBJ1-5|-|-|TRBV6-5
CASSYSGGNNQPQHF
TGTGCCAGCAGTTACTCTGGCGGAAACAATCAGCCCCAGCATTTT
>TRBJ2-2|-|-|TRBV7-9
CASIGDWTGELFF
TGTGCCAGCATCGGAGATTGGACCGGGGAGCTGTTTTTT
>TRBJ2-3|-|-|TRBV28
CASSKVGDSTDTQYF
TGTGCCAGCAGTAAAGTAGGGGATAGCACAGATACGCAGTATTTT
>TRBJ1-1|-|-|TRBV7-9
CASSLAAGGVPEAFF
TGTGCCAGCAGCTTAGCGGCCGGCGGAGTACCTGAAGCTTTCTTT
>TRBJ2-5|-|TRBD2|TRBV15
CATSTSGGAETQYF
TGTGCCACCAGCACGAGCGGGGGGGCAGAGACCCAGTACTTC